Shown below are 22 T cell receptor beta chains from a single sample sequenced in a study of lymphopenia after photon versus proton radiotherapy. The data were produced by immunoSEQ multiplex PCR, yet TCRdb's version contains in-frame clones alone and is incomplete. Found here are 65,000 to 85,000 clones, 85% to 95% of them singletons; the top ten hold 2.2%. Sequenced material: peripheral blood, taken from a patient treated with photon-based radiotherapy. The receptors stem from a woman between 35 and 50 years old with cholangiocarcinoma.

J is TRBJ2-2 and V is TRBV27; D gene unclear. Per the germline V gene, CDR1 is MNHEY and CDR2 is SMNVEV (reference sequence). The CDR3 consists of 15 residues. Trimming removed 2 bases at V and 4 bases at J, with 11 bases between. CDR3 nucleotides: TGTGCCAGCAGTTTACGAGCTCTAGGCACCGGGGAGCTGTTTTTT. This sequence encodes CASSLRALGTGELFF.

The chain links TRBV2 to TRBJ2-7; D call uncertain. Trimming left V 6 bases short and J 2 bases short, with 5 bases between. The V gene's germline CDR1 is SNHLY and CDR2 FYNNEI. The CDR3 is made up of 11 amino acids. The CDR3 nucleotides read TGTGCCAGCAGGCTTACCTACGAGCAGTACTTC. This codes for CASRLTYEQYF.

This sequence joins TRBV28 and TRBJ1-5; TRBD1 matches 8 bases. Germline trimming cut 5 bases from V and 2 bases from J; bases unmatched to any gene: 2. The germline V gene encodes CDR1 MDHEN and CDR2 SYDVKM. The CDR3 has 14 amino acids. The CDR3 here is CASSLRGRNQPQHF. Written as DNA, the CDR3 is TGTGCCAGCAGTCTCAGGGGGCGCAATCAGCCCCAGCATTTT.

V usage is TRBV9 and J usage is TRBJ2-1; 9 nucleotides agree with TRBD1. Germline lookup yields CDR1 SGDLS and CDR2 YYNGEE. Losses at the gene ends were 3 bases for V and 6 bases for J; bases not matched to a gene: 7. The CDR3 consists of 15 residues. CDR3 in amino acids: CASSAIQGAGNEQFF. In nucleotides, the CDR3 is TGTGCCAGCAGCGCCATACAGGGGGCTGGCAATGAGCAGTTCTTC.

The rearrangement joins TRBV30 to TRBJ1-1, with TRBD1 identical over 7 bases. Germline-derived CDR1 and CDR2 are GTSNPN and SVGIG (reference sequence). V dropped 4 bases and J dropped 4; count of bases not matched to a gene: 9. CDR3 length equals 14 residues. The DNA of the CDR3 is TGTGCCTGGATCCCCACGACAGGGTCCACTGAAGCTTTCTTT. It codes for CAWIPTTGSTEAFF.

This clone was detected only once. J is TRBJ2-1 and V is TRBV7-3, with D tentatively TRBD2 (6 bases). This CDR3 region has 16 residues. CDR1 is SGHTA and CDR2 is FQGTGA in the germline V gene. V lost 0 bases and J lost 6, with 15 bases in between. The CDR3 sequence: CASSLTTGDGRNEQFF. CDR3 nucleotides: TGTGCCAGCAGCTTAACGACGGGGGACGGGCGCAATGAGCAGTTCTTC. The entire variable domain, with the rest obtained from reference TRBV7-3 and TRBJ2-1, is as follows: GAGVSQTPSNKVTEKGKYVELRCDPISGHTALYWYRQSLGQGPEFLIYFQGTGAADDSGLPNDRFFAVRPEGSVSTLKIQRTERGDSAVYLCASSLTTGDGRNEQFFGPGTRLTVL.

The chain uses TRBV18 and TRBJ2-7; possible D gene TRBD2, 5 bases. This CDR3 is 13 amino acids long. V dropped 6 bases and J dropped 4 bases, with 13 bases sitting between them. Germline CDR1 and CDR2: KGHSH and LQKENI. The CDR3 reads CASSAGIGYEQYF. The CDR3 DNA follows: TGTGCCAGCTCCGCCGGGATTGGGTACGAGCAGTACTTC. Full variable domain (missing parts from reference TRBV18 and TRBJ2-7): NAGVMQNPRHLVRRRGQEARLRCSPMKGHSHVYWYRQLPEEGLKFMVYLQKENIIDESGMPKERFSAEFPKEGPSILRIQQVVRGDSAAYFCASSAGIGYEQYFGPGTRLTVT.

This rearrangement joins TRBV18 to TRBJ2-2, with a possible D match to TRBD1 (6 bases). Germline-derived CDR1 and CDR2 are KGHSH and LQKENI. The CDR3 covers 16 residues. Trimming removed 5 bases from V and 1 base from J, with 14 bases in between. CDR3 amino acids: CASSISRGRNTGELFF. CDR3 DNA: TGTGCCAGCTCAATTTCGAGGGGGAGGAACACCGGGGAGCTGTTTTTT.

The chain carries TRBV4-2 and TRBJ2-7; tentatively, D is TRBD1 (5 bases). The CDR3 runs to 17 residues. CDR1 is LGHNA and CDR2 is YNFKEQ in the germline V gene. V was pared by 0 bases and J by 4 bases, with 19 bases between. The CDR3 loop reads CASSQDGAQDTPYEQYF. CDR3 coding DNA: TGTGCCAGCAGCCAAGATGGGGCGCAGGACACCCCTTACGAGCAGTACTTC.

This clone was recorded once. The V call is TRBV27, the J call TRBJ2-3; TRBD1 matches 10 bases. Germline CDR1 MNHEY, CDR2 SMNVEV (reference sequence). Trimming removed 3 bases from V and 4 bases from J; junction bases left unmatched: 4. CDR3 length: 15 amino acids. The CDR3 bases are TGTGCCAGCAGTTTCGGGACAGGGGAACCAGATACGCAGTATTTT. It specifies CASSFGTGEPDTQYF.

CDR3 protein: CASSEAFLRDEAFF. DNA of the CDR3: TGTGCCAGCAGTGAAGCGTTCCTAAGGGATGAAGCTTTCTTT. The V call is TRBV2, the J call TRBJ1-1; no reliable D call. This CDR3 region has 14 residues. The V gene's germline CDR1 is SNHLY and CDR2 FYNNEI. Trimming took off 0 bases at V and 7 bases at J, with 12 bases between the two ends.

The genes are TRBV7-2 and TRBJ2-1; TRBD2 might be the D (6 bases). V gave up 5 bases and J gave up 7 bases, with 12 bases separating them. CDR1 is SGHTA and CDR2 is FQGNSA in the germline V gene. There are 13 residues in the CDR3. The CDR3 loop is CASSPPGGNEQFF. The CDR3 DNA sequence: TGTGCCAGCAGCCCTCCCGGGGGTAATGAGCAGTTCTTC.

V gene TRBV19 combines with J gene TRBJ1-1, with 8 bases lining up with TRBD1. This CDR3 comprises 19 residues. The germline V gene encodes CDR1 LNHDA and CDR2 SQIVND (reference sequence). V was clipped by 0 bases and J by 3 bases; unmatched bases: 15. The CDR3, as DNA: TGTGCCAGTAGTATAGAGTTTTGGGCAGGGGGCGAGAAGGACACTGAAGCTTTCTTT. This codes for CASSIEFWAGGEKDTEAFF.

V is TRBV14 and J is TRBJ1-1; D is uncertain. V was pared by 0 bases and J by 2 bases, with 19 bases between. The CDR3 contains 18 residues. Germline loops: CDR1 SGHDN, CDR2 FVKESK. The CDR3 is CASSQDYTLQVGNTEAFF. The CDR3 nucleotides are TGTGCCAGCAGCCAAGATTACACCCTCCAGGTTGGAAACACTGAAGCTTTCTTT.

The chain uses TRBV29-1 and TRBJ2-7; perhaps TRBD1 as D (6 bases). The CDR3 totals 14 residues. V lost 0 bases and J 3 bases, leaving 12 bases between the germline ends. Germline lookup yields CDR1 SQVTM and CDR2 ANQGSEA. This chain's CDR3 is CSVEDPQGSYEQYF. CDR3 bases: TGCAGCGTTGAAGATCCACAGGGAAGCTACGAGCAGTACTTC.

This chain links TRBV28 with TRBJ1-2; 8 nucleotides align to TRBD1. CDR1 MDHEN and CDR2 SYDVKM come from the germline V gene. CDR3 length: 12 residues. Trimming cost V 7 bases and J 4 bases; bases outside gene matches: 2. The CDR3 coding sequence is TGTGCCAGCATCGACAGGGGCTATGGCTACACCTTC. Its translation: CASIDRGYGYTF.

The DNA of the CDR3 is TGTGCCAGCAGCTTATATGGGAACACTGAAGCTTTCTTT. Protein product: CASSLYGNTEAFF. V and J are TRBV7-3 and TRBJ1-1, with unresolved D. Per germline, CDR1 SGHTA and CDR2 FQGTGA. The CDR3 length is 13 residues. The V end lost 2 bases, the J end lost 1 base, and 5 bases lay between the germline ends.

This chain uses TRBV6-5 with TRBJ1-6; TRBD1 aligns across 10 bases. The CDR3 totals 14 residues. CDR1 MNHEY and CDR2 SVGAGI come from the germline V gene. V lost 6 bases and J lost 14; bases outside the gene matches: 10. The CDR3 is CASSPDRGQTTLHF. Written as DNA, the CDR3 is TGTGCCAGCAGCCCCGACAGGGGGCAAACGACCCTCCACTTT.

Here the CDR3 reads CAWSRPGRYGYTF. The CDR3 bases are TGTGCCTGGAGTCGACCGGGAAGATATGGCTACACCTTC. This chain connects TRBV30 to TRBJ1-2; D remains unclear. V was pared by 2 bases and J by 5 bases, with 12 bases between. Per the germline V gene, CDR1 is GTSNPN and CDR2 is SVGIG (reference sequence). This CDR3 has 13 amino acids.

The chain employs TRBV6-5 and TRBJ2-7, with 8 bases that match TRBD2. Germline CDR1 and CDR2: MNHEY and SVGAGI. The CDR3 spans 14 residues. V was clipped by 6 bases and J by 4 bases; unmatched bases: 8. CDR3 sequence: CASRISSGLYEQYF. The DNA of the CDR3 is TGTGCCAGCAGGATATCTAGCGGGCTTTACGAGCAGTACTTC.

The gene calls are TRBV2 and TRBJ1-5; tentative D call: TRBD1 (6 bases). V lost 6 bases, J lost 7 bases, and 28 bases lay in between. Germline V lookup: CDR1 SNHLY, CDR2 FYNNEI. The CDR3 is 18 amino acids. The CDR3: CASSQFTGNRNLVQPQHF. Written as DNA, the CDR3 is TGTGCCAGCAGCCAATTTACAGGGAACCGAAACTTAGTACAGCCCCAGCATTTT.

CDR3 DNA: TGCAGCTACATCACAGGGCCCGACGAGACCCAGTACTTC. Amino acid sequence: CSYITGPDETQYF. The chain employs TRBV29-1 and TRBJ2-5, with D possibly matching TRBD1 (6 bases). The CDR3 has 13 amino acids. Looked up from germline, CDR1 is SQVTM and CDR2 is ANQGSEA. Trimming left V 8 bases short and J 5 bases short, with 18 bases between.